The 24 T cell receptor beta chains below all came from one sample that was sequenced in a study of T cells after posttransplantation cyclophosphamide. Assay used: immunoSEQ multiplex PCR; TCRdb lists only in-frame clones, some missing. This repertoire holds tens of thousands of clones, and none appear only once. The sequenced sample consisted of PBMCs. The source of these receptors is a man between 40 and 49 years old in good health, CMV-negative, and a related stem cell transplant donor.

The table lists this clone with many counts. At the DNA level, this CDR3 is encoded by other sequences in the same sample as well. The rearrangement uses TRBV7-2 and TRBJ1-2; TRBD1 agrees at 8 bases. CDR1 and CDR2 (germline): SGHTA, FQGNSA. Trimming took 5 bases from V and 5 from J; bases not matched to a gene: 10. The CDR3 loop spans 15 amino acids. The CDR3 loop reads CASSLRTGSDYGYTF. CDR3 bases: TGTGCCAGCAGCCTGAGGACAGGGAGCGATTATGGCTACACCTTC.

This clone was detected ten times or more. The CDR3 spells CASRNRDTGTEAFF. The DNA for the CDR3 is TGTGCCAGCAGAAACCGGGACACCGGGACTGAAGCTTTCTTT. The chain is built from TRBV28 and TRBJ1-1; tentatively, D is TRBD1 (6 bases). Trimming shortened V by 6 bases and J by 5 bases, and 16 bases separated the two germline ends. This CDR3 is 14 amino acids long. Germline V gives CDR1 MDHEN, CDR2 SYDVKM.

This clone was seen repeatedly, ten times or more. The chain carries TRBV11-2 and TRBJ2-3, with a tentative D call TRBD2 (5 bases). V was cut by 5 bases and J by 1 base, with 10 bases left in between. Germline V lookup: CDR1 SGHAT, CDR2 FQNNGV. This CDR3 is built from 14 residues. The CDR3 DNA reads TGTGCCAGCAGCCGGAGGTTCGGCACAGATACGCAGTATTTT. Translation: CASSRRFGTDTQYF.

This clone has at least ten counts. This chain connects TRBV6-6 to TRBJ2-1; a weak D match, TRBD1 (5 bases). Looked up from germline, CDR1 is MNHNY and CDR2 is SVGAGI (reference sequence). Deletions cut 6 bases from V and 6 bases from J, with 12 bases between. The CDR3 covers 13 residues. The CDR3 DNA reads TGTGCCAGCAGGAAGACAGATCTCAATGAGCAGTTCTTC. It encodes CASRKTDLNEQFF.

This clone occurred many times. The chain links TRBV15 to TRBJ1-5; TRBD1 is a possible D gene (6 bases). V dropped 0 bases and J dropped 7 bases, with 22 bases sitting between them. CDR3 length equals 18 residues. Germline assignment: CDR1 LNHNV and CDR2 YYDKDF (reference sequence). This CDR3 is CATSREREWQGNRQPQHF. The CDR3 DNA reads TGTGCCACCAGCAGAGAGAGGGAGTGGCAGGGGAACCGGCAGCCCCAGCATTTT.

The sample holds many counts of this clone. The chain employs TRBV19 and TRBJ1-2; D not certain. V lost 5 bases and J 4 bases, leaving 8 bases between the germline ends. This CDR3 spans 12 amino acids. Germline assignment: CDR1 LNHDA and CDR2 SQIVND (reference sequence). The CDR3 DNA sequence: TGTGCCAGTAGTGAACAGAGCTATGGCTACACCTTC. It codes for CASSEQSYGYTF.

This clone was picked up many times. The CDR3: CASSISRGSVRTNTDTQYF. The CDR3 DNA follows: TGTGCCAGTAGTATCTCTCGGGGGAGCGTTAGGACAAACACAGATACGCAGTATTTT. The chain links TRBV19 to TRBJ2-3; D may be TRBD2 (6 bases). Germline CDR1 LNHDA, CDR2 SQIVND (reference sequence). Trimming removed 3 bases from V and 2 bases from J, with 24 bases in between. CDR3 length: 19 residues.

This clone was recorded many times. The gene calls are TRBV18 and TRBJ2-1; 10 bases agree with TRBD2. From germline, CDR1 is KGHSH and CDR2 LQKENI. With 10 bases clipped from V and 8 bases from J, the junction kept 14 bases outside the gene matches. The CDR3 has 15 residues. The CDR3 DNA follows: TGTGCCACCCTCCCGGAGACTAGCGGGCCGGATGAGCAGTTCTTC. It codes for CATLPETSGPDEQFF.

There are a few counts of this clone. This rearrangement joins TRBV6-5 to TRBJ1-6, with D possibly TRBD1 on 5 matching bases. The CDR3 contains 13 residues. CDR1 is MNHEY, CDR2 SVGAGI, per germline. Trimming shortened V by 8 bases and J by 7 bases, and 12 bases separated the two germline ends. In nucleotides, the CDR3 is TGTGCCAGCCATGGGGCCGCAAATTCACCCCTCCACTTT. It is translated as CASHGAANSPLHF.

At least ten counts were recorded for this clone. The V gene is TRBV5-6, the J gene TRBJ2-7; possibly TRBD1 for D (5 bases). The CDR3 has 13 amino acids. The V end lost 2 bases, the J end lost 6 bases, and 12 bases lay between the germline ends. Per the germline V gene, CDR1 is SGHDT and CDR2 is YYEEEE. Written as DNA, the CDR3 is TGTGCCAGCAGCTTTACAGGTATTGCCGAGCAGTACTTC. Its translation is CASSFTGIAEQYF.

This clone was recorded at least ten times. The chain carries TRBV4-3 and TRBJ2-1; D call uncertain. Per germline, CDR1 LGHNA and CDR2 YSLEER. The V end lost 0 bases, the J end lost 8 bases, and 17 bases lay between the germline ends. The CDR3 spans 16 residues. The chain's CDR3 is CASSQDSTATLHEQFF. CDR3 DNA: TGCGCCAGCAGCCAAGATAGTACCGCCACCCTCCATGAGCAGTTCTTC.

As for this clone: A junction end diverges from the germline sequence, so it may reflect a read error. The V call is TRBV18, the J call TRBJ2-7; D is ambiguous. The CDR3 is 14 amino acids. Germline loops: CDR1 KGHSH, CDR2 LQKENI. The CDR3 region is CASPPPSRWNEQYF. CDR3 coding DNA: TGTGCCAGCCCACCACCTTCTAGATGGAACGAGCAGTACTTC.

Ten or more counts support this clone. V and J are TRBV9 and TRBJ2-1, with 7 positions matching TRBD2. Germline lookup yields CDR1 SGDLS and CDR2 YYNGEE. CDR3 size: 15 residues. J gave up 4 bases and V 0 bases, and 4 bases lay outside the gene matches. The CDR3 DNA sequence: TGTGCCAGCAGCGTAGAGCCAGCGGGATACAATGAGCAGTTCTTC. This encodes CASSVEPAGYNEQFF. The variable domain in full, with the rest retrieved from reference TRBV9 and TRBJ2-1, is DSGVTQTPKHLITATGQRVTLRCSPRSGDLSVYWYQQSLDQGLQFLIQYYNGEERAKGNILERFSAQQFPDLHSELNLSSLELGDSALYFCASSVEPAGYNEQFFGPGTRLTVL.

This clone came up many times. The V call is TRBV19, the J call TRBJ2-1; D may be TRBD1 (5 bases). V dropped 4 bases and J dropped 6 bases, with 19 bases sitting between them. Per germline, CDR1 LNHDA and CDR2 SQIVND (reference sequence). CDR3 size: 16 residues. The CDR3 sequence is CASSKGYRTIVNEQFF. The CDR3 DNA reads TGTGCCAGTAGTAAGGGGTACCGGACCATCGTCAATGAGCAGTTCTTC.

This clone was detected many times. The J gene is TRBJ2-1, the V gene TRBV6-5, with 12 bases matching TRBD2. Germline loops: CDR1 MNHEY, CDR2 SVGAGI. The CDR3 has 16 amino acids. Trimming cost V 4 bases and J 3 bases; bases outside gene matches: 4. DNA of the CDR3: TGTGCCAGCAGTTTAAGGACTAGCGGGGACTACAATGAGCAGTTCTTC. Residues: CASSLRTSGDYNEQFF.

This clone was seen ten or more times. The chain joins TRBV4-1 to TRBJ2-7; 7 bases map to TRBD1. The junction had 3 bases not matched to a gene; V was cut back by 1 base and J by 3 bases. This CDR3 has 14 amino acids. Germline CDR1 is MGHRA and CDR2 is YSYEKL. The DNA for the CDR3 is TGCGCCAGCAGCCAAGTGGCAGGGGGCTACGAGCAGTACTTC. Protein sequence: CASSQVAGGYEQYF.

This clone was seen a handful of times. The chain carries TRBV19 and TRBJ2-5, with D hard to call. Near its end, the DNA agrees better with TRBJ2-7, so the J call may be wrong. The CDR3 extends over 15 amino acids. CDR1 is LNHDA and CDR2 is SQIVND in the germline V gene (reference sequence). DNA for the CDR3: TGTGCCAGTAGTCCATCTGACTCCTCCGCCTACGAGCAGTACTTC. Encoded protein: CASSPSDSSAYEQYF.

The table lists this clone with many counts. J is TRBJ2-1 and V is TRBV5-1, with TRBD2 identical over 12 bases. The trim removed 3 bases at V and 5 bases at J, leaving 9 bases unmatched. This CDR3 contains 17 residues. Germline V gene lookup returns CDR1 SGHRS and CDR2 YFSETQ. Written as DNA, the CDR3 is TGCGCCAGCAGCTCCTCCTGGACTAGCGGGATCAACAATGAGCAGTTCTTC. This translates into CASSSSWTSGINNEQFF.

This clone was recorded at least ten times. The V call is TRBV2, the J call TRBJ1-4, with D possibly matching TRBD1 (5 bases). V was shortened by 0 bases and J by 0 bases, with 8 bases between the two germline ends. CDR3 length: 16 residues. Germline values: CDR1 SNHLY, CDR2 FYNNEI. CDR3 residues: CASSEARGATNEKLFF. Written as DNA, the CDR3 is TGTGCCAGCAGTGAAGCCCGGGGGGCAACTAATGAAAAACTGTTTTTT.

Many counts were recorded for this clone. The chain employs TRBV5-4 and TRBJ2-3; D possibly corresponds to TRBD2 (5 bases). This CDR3 comprises 16 residues. CDR1 is SGHNT, CDR2 YYREEE, per germline (reference sequence). V lost 4 bases to trimming and J lost 3 bases, with 18 bases between them. The chain's CDR3 is CASSPWVGRGTDTQYF. The CDR3 coding sequence is TGTGCCAGCAGCCCGTGGGTGGGTAGAGGGACAGATACGCAGTATTTT.

In its sample, this clone was seen a few times. The gene calls are TRBV2 and TRBJ2-5; a possible D gene is TRBD2 (5 bases). The better agreement between TRBJ2-7 and the DNA end casts doubt on the J call. Germline values: CDR1 SNHLY, CDR2 FYNNEI. There are 13 residues in the CDR3. For the CDR3, the DNA is TGTGCCGTTCTGGCGGGTGCCCCTTACGAGCAGTACTTC. The encoded protein is CAVLAGAPYEQYF.

This clone was observed many times. The chain joins TRBV10-3 to TRBJ1-1, with TRBD1 identical over 9 bases. Trimming removed 6 bases from V and 0 bases from J; junction bases left unmatched: 8. CDR3 length equals 16 residues. The V gene's germline CDR1 is ENHRY and CDR2 SYGVKD. In nucleotides, the CDR3 is TGTGCCATCAGAGACGGACAGGGGTCTCTGAACACTGAAGCTTTCTTT. This gives the protein CAIRDGQGSLNTEAFF.

This clone has ten or more counts. This chain joins TRBV19 and TRBJ1-3; D gene unclear. Deletions cut 10 bases from V and 7 bases from J, with 14 bases between. CDR1 is LNHDA and CDR2 is SQIVND in the germline V gene (reference sequence). The CDR3 is 12 amino acids. CDR3 amino acids: CATNTPGNTIYF. The DNA for the CDR3 is TGTGCCACCAATACTCCCGGGAACACCATATATTTT. Using reference TRBV19 and TRBJ1-3 for the parts outside the CDR3, the full variable domain is DGGITQSPKYLFRKEGQNVTLSCEQNLNHDAMYWYRQDPGQGLRLIYYSQIVNDFQKGDIAEGYSVSREKKESFPLTVTSAQKNPTAFYLCATNTPGNTIYFGEGSWLTVV.

This clone was detected ten times or more. The chain combines TRBV23-1 with TRBJ1-1, with 9 bases that match TRBD1. TRBV23-1 is noted as an ORF with a role that remains uncertain. The ends lost 4 bases at V and 0 bases at J; junction bases unmatched: 15. CDR3 length equals 19 residues. The CDR3 is CASSLLPGTGLPMNTEAFF. The CDR3, as DNA: TGCGCCAGCAGTCTACTACCCGGGACAGGGTTACCTATGAACACTGAAGCTTTCTTT.